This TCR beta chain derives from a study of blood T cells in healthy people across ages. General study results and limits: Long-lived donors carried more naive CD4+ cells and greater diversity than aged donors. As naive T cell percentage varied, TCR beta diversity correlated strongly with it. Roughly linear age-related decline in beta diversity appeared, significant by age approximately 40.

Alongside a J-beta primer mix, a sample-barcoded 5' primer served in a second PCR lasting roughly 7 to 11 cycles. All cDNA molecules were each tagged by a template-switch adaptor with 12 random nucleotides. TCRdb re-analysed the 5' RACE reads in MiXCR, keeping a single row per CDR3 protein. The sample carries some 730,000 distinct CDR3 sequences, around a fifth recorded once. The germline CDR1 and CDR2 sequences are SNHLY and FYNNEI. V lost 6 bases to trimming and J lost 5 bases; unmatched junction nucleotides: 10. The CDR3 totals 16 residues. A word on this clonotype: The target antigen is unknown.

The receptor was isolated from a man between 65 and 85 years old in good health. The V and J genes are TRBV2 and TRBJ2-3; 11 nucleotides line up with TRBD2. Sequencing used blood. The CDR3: CASSAGLAGLEDTQYF. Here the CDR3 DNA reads TGTGCCAGCAGCGCTGGACTAGCGGGCTTGGAAGATACGCAGTATTTT.